This entry lists 8 T cell receptor beta chains sequenced from one sample in a study of T cells after yellow fever vaccination. TCRdb processed the 5' RACE reads anew with MiXCR; each CDR3 protein has one entry. The table lists hundreds of thousands of distinct CDR3 sequences, roughly 5.6% of them singletons. The starting material was CD4+ T cells sorted from PBMCs, obtained on the day of the yellow fever booster vaccination. The receptor set was obtained from a man aged 18-30 years who received the YFV17D yellow fever vaccine.

This clonotype was counted at least ten times. The gene calls are TRBV6-1 and TRBJ2-5; 9 bases match TRBD2. Germline loops: CDR1 MNHNS, CDR2 SASEGT. The CDR3 is made up of 14 amino acids. Trimming took 5 bases from V and 5 from J; bases not matched to a gene: 6. CDR3 protein: CASSSGTSSETQYF. The DNA for the CDR3 is TGTGCCAGCAGTTCCGGGACTAGCAGTGAGACCCAGTACTTC.

This clonotype was found a few times. This sequence joins TRBV5-1 and TRBJ2-4; 7 bases align to TRBD1. The CDR3 has 14 amino acids. The germline V gene has CDR1 SGHRS and CDR2 YFSETQ. Unmatched junction bases numbered 5, after V lost 4 bases and J lost 4 bases. This CDR3 reads CASSVGQPKNIQYF. CDR3 bases: TGCGCCAGCAGCGTGGGACAGCCGAAAAACATTCAGTACTTC.

The V call is TRBV18, the J call TRBJ1-2, with 8 bases fitting TRBD1. V lost 0 bases and J lost 4; bases outside the gene matches: 4. Per germline, CDR1 KGHSH and CDR2 LQKENI. The CDR3 totals 15 residues. The DNA for the CDR3 is TGTGCCAGCTCACCACCGAGTCAGGGGGCCTATGGCTACACCTTC. Its translation is CASSPPSQGAYGYTF.

This clonotype has just a few counts. The CDR3 DNA reads as TGTGCCAGCAGCCAAAGGGAGGGAGCTAACTATGGCTACACCTTC. Residues: CASSQREGANYGYTF. The genes are TRBV9 and TRBJ1-2; D call uncertain. Trimming removed 4 bases at V and 0 bases at J, with 13 bases between. Germline CDR1 SGDLS, CDR2 YYNGEE. The CDR3 length is 15 residues.

This clonotype turned up a few times. The CDR3 DNA reads TGTGCCAGCATGCGAAGGGCAGTCTCCTACGAGCAGTACTTC. It translates to CASMRRAVSYEQYF. V and J are TRBV6-5 and TRBJ2-7; D gene unclear. Germline-derived CDR1 and CDR2 are MNHEY and SVGAGI. Trimming removed 7 bases from V and 0 bases from J, with 13 bases in between. The CDR3 runs 14 residues.

At least ten counts were recorded for this clonotype. The chain recombines TRBV6-6 with TRBJ1-6; the match to TRBD1 covers 7 bases. V shed 0 bases and J 9 bases; nucleotides not matched to a gene: 8. The length of the CDR3 is 16 residues. CDR1 MNHNY and CDR2 SVGAGI come from the germline V gene (reference sequence). DNA for the CDR3: TGTGCCAGCAGTTACTCGTCACAGGGGCATCGTTCACCCCTCCACTTT. This gives the protein CASSYSSQGHRSPLHF.

The V and J genes are TRBV6-5 and TRBJ2-7; 7 bases map to TRBD1. This CDR3 is 12 amino acids long. V dropped 5 bases and J dropped 6; count of bases not matched to a gene: 4. Germline assignment: CDR1 MNHEY and CDR2 SVGAGI. CDR3 loop: CASSRPGGEQYV. CDR3 in DNA: TGTGCCAGCAGTAGGCCAGGGGGCGAGCAGTACGTC.

This sequence joins TRBV12-3 or TRBV12-4 and TRBJ2-7, with D maybe TRBD1 (6 bases). The CDR3 loop spans 14 amino acids. V lost 9 bases to trimming and J lost 2 bases, with 17 bases between them. CDR3 nucleotide sequence: TGTGCCAGTCGATCCCAACAGGGCGCCTACGAGCAGTACTTC. Its protein product is CASRSQQGAYEQYF.